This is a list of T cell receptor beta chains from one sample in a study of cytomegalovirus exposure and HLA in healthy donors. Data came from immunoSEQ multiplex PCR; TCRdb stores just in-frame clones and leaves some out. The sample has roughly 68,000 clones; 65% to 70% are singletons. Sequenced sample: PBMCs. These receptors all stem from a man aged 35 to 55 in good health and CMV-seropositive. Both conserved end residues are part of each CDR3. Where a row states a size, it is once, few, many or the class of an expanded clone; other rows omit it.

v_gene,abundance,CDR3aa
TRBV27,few,CASSLLAGGQETQYF
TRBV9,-,CASSVGTAQYTPRSTDTQYF
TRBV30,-,CAWSVRQGVGETQYF
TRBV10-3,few,CAIKKGQNTEAFF
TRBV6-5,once,CASSGADGNTIYF
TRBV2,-,CASSEPEGSTEAFF
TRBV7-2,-,CASSSRDRGPEAFF
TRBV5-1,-,CASSPSTVGGLDTQYF
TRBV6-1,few,CAAGGAGELFF
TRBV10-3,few,CAISTGNTEAFF
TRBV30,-,CAWSRGADGYTF
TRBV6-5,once,CASRIGGRDEQFF
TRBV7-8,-,CASSLTRELAGGPINEQFF
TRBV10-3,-,CAISDAGGGNEQYF
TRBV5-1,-,CASSEAPGGSYGYTF
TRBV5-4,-,CASSLGDRAVGGYTF
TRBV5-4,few,CASSLEEDGGYGYTF
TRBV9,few,CASSVALSTDTQYF
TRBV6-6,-,CASSFLLAGGLEQYF
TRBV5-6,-,CASSLELSGETQYF
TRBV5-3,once,CARTRGGNQPQHF
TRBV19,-,CASSIGGGYTDTQYF
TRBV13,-,CASSPEGLDTQYF
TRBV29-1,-,CSVRTGMLYEQYF
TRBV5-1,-,CASKLTGANVLTF
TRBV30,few,CAWSVGRGIAYEQYF
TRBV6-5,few,CATFSGVYNEQFF
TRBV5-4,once,CASSLPSGGRFNEQFF
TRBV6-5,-,CASSSGPGEKLFF
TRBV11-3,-,CASSPLRANTGELFF
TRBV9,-,CASSGIGVISPLHF
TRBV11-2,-,CASSLAQGEAFF
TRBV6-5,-,CASSYSRASGSNTQYF
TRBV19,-,CASTPTGGGADYEQYF
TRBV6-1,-,CASSEPGGLAYEQYF
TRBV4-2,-,CASSQEGAVQVWSEAFF
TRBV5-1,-,CASSLGLGGTVKETQYF
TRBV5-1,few,CASTINRGDSEAFF
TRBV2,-,CASSEGAVQPQHF
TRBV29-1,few,CSVLPAGVGYEQYF
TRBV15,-,CATSRGGPSEQFF
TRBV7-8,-,CASSKTTGAYEQYF
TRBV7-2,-,CASSVTSGGSYNEQFF
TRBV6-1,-,CASTPRRTGIPEAFF
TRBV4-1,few,CASSQDRGHEYGYTF
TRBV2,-,CASRDSGGSARETQYF
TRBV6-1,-,CASKTDRGRQPQHF
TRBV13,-,CASSLNRRAYEQYF
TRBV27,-,CASSETGSRNEQFF
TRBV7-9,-,CASSRNLAGGVGEQFF
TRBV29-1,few,CSVGNASGNTIYF
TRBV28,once,CASGAGNTIYF
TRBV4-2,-,CASSESGARMNTEAFF
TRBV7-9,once,CASSAPPGQGFGELFF
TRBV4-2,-,CASLKNTGELFF